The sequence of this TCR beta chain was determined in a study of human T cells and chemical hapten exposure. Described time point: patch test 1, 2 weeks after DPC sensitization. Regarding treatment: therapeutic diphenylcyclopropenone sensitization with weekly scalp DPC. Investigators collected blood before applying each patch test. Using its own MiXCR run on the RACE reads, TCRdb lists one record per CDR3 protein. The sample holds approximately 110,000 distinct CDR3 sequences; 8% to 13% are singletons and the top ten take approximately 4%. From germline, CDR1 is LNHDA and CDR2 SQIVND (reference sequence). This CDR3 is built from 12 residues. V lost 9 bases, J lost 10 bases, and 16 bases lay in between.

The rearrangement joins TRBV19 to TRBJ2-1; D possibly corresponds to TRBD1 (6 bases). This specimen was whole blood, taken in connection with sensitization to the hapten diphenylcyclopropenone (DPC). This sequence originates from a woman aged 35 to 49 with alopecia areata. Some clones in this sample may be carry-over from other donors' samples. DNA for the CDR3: TGTGCCAGCCACCCAGGGGCAGGGGAGCAGTTCTTC. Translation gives CASHPGAGEQFF. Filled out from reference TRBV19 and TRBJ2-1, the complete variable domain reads DGGITQSPKYLFRKEGQNVTLSCEQNLNHDAMYWYRQDPGQGLRLIYYSQIVNDFQKGDIAEGYSVSREKKESFPLTVTSAQKNPTAFYLCASHPGAGEQFFGPGTRLTVL.